This passage covers 7 T cell receptor beta chains from one sample sequenced in a study of cytomegalovirus exposure and HLA in healthy donors. The PCR had 60 Vbeta and 13 Jbeta primers. The method was immunoSEQ multiplex PCR; TCRdb's version includes in-frame clones alone and lacks a portion of them. The sample includes about 67,000 clones, roughly 73% of them seen just once. Sequencing was done on a sample of PBMCs. Source of these receptors: a man aged 35-49 years in good health and CMV-seronegative.

The chain has TRBV5-6 and TRBJ1-2; no clear D gene. Germline values: CDR1 SGHDT, CDR2 YYEEEE. V was pared by 1 base and J by 5 bases, with 15 bases between. The CDR3 loop spans 15 amino acids. DNA for the CDR3: TGTGCCAGCAGCTTGAGGGTTGCGGGTCCATATGGCTACACCTTC. This codes for CASSLRVAGPYGYTF.

The rearrangement uses TRBV29-1 and TRBJ2-2; 7 bases agree with TRBD2. V was pared by 4 bases and J by 0 bases, with 2 bases of the junction left unmatched. This CDR3 is 14 amino acids long. From germline, CDR1 is SQVTM and CDR2 ANQGSEA. CDR3 sequence: CSVVGRANTGELFF. The CDR3 region has the DNA TGCAGCGTTGTGGGGAGGGCGAACACCGGGGAGCTGTTTTTT.

V usage is TRBV16 and J usage is TRBJ2-3, with 7 bases matching TRBD2. The CDR3 length is 14 residues. With 4 bases clipped from V and 3 bases from J, the junction kept 4 bases outside the gene matches. Germline V CDR1 and CDR2: KGHSY, FQNENV. CDR3 sequence reads: CASSPRGETDTQYF. The DNA for the CDR3 is TGTGCCAGCAGCCCTCGGGGGGAGACAGATACGCAGTATTTT.

The chain uses TRBV10-2 and TRBJ1-1; 9 bases align to TRBD1. With V trimmed by 7 bases and J by 11 bases, 8 bases remained unmatched. The CDR3 totals 12 residues. The germline gives CDR1 WSHSY, CDR2 SAAADI. CDR3 residues: CASMRTGEKAFF. The CDR3 nucleotides are TGCGCCAGCATGCGGACAGGGGAAAAGGCTTTCTTT.

This clone was counted at least ten times. This chain uses TRBV28 with TRBJ2-1, with 15 bases fitting TRBD2. V lost 8 bases, J lost 6 bases, and 11 bases stayed unmatched. The length of the CDR3 is 17 residues. Germline CDR1 and CDR2: MDHEN and SYDVKM. CDR3 region: CASAKKGLAGGSNEQFF. Here the CDR3 DNA reads TGTGCCAGCGCCAAAAAGGGACTAGCGGGAGGCTCCAATGAGCAGTTCTTC.

This chain connects TRBV7-2 to TRBJ2-5; unclear D gene. The CDR3 has 14 residues. V lost 2 bases, J lost 11 bases, and 18 bases lay in between. In germline, CDR1 is SGHTA, CDR2 FQGNSA. The CDR3 DNA reads TGTGCCAGCAGCTTAAGACCACTAACCGGAGAGCAGTACTTC. This encodes CASSLRPLTGEQYF.

The rearrangement joins TRBV7-9 to TRBJ1-1; a possible D gene is TRBD1 (5 bases). The V end lost 5 bases, the J end lost 5 bases, and 15 bases lay between the germline ends. Germline CDR1 reads SEHNR; CDR2 reads FQNEAQ (reference sequence). The CDR3 is 14 amino acids. CDR3 sequence (DNA): TGTGCCAGCAGCCTGGGCGGGGCTAAGACTGAAGCTTTCTTT. Its translation: CASSLGGAKTEAFF.